In its sample, the clone carrying this TCR beta chain was seen a few times. The antigen is not known. TCRdb reprocessed the reads via MiXCR and lists one record per CDR3 protein. The data hold 40,000 to 55,000 distinct CDR3 sequences, with around 20% observed a single time. This entry is derived from a study of T cell repertoires in cytomegalovirus infection. Whole-study results and caveats: Ex vivo, HLA-C-restricted CMV-specific TCR beta clonotypes prevailed over the rest of the response. People with CMV and the relevant HLA were identified by cumulative public TCR beta family frequency.

V was cut by 1 base and J by 1 base, with 11 bases left in between. The germline CDR1 and CDR2 sequences are PRHDT and FYEKMQ (reference sequence). The CDR3 runs 16 residues. V is TRBV13 and J is TRBJ2-4, with a tentative D call TRBD2 (6 bases). The sequencing here drew on CD8+ T cells from cultured PBMCs, taken from culture after CMV antigen stimulation. This receptor was obtained from a human donor in good health (CMV status not recorded). Some clones in this sample may be carry-over from other donors' samples. Here the CDR3 reads CASSLEGGAAKNIQYF. CDR3 coding DNA: TGTGCCAGCAGCTTAGAGGGCGGGGCTGCCAAAAACATTCAGTACTTC.